The sequence of this T cell receptor beta chain was determined in a study of T cell responses to AZD1222 COVID-19 vaccine. Study outcomes and limitations: Vaccine-associated CD4 TCRs spanned spike, dominant at 160-218 and 743-854. Only a handful of AZD1222 recipients, roughly 6 in all, had baseline seropositivity. Reportedly, nearly half the spike-specific TCRs target unmutated variant regions. It should be noted that donors were predominantly white British and more often female, and clonal diversity was possibly underestimated.

The table came from immunoSEQ multiplex PCR; TCRdb's copy has only in-frame clones and leaves some out. The sample holds 55,000 to 75,000 clones, about 90% seen once. In this sample, this clone turned up once. Its target is unknown. CDR1 LGHDT and CDR2 YNNKEL come from the germline V gene (reference sequence). The V segment lost 3 bases and the J segment 3 bases; nucleotides outside the gene matches: 6. The CDR3 runs to 15 residues. The sequence was obtained from an adult in good health. The chain employs TRBV3-1 (or the pseudogene TRBV3-2) and TRBJ2-7; 9 nucleotides line up with TRBD1. The specimen was peripheral blood, collected on day 0 of AZD1222 vaccination. CDR3 sequence (DNA): TGTGCCAGCAGCCAGCCGGACAGGGGAGTCTACGAGCAGTACTTC. Translated: CASSQPDRGVYEQYF.